A selection of T cell receptor beta chains follows, all from one sample in a study of blood T cell repertoires in COVID-19. Generated by immunoSEQ multiplex PCR, the TCRdb table keeps only in-frame clones and is missing some. This sample yields about 86,000 clones, of which roughly 88% are seen a single time; 30% to 35% belongs to the top ten. Sequencing was carried out using peripheral blood. The source is a woman at least 80 years old with active or convalescent COVID-19. The CDR3 runs from the conserved cysteine through the conserved F or W. Each record gives: clone size, J gene, CDR3 length, V gene, D gene, CDR3 protein, CDR3 DNA. D genes are given only for firm matches. Clone size is stated in some rows and not others, as once, few, many or a class when expanded.

size: -
J: TRBJ2-1
length: 14
V: TRBV5-1
D: TRBD2
CDR3: CASGQRDSYNEQFF
DNA: TGCGCCAGCGGCCAGCGGGACTCCTACAATGAGCAGTTCTTC

size: -
J: TRBJ2-1
length: 12
V: TRBV7-3
D: TRBD2
CDR3: CASSFKAGEQFF
DNA: TGTGCCAGCAGCTTTAAAGCGGGGGAGCAGTTCTTC

size: -
J: TRBJ2-4
length: 19
V: TRBV29-1
D: -
CDR3: CSVTSAQPRGLVAKNIQYF
DNA: TGCAGCGTCACTTCCGCCCAGCCCCGAGGGTTAGTGGCCAAAAACATTCAGTACTTC

size: -
J: TRBJ2-2
length: 15
V: TRBV18
D: TRBD1
CDR3: CASSAGQGHTGELFF
DNA: TGTGCCAGCTCGGCAGGACAGGGTCACACCGGGGAGCTGTTTTTT

size: -
J: TRBJ2-1
length: 15
V: TRBV2
D: TRBD2
CDR3: CASRATSGSHNEQFF
DNA: TGTGCCAGCAGGGCGACTAGCGGGAGCCACAATGAGCAGTTCTTC

size: -
J: TRBJ1-1
length: 13
V: TRBV5-1
D: -
CDR3: CASSSHGYTEAFF
DNA: TGCGCCAGCAGCTCACACGGGTACACTGAAGCTTTCTTT

size: few
J: TRBJ1-2
length: 16
V: TRBV28
D: TRBD1
CDR3: CASSFGGQREFYGYTF
DNA: TGTGCCAGCAGTTTTGGGGGACAGAGGGAGTTTTATGGCTACACCTTC

size: few
J: TRBJ1-6
length: 15
V: TRBV28
D: -
CDR3: CASSLWGRDNSPLHF
DNA: TGTGCCAGCAGTTTATGGGGCAGAGACAATTCACCCCTCCACTTT

size: once
J: TRBJ2-5
length: 13
V: TRBV29-1
D: -
CDR3: CSVGAGAGETQYF
DNA: TGCAGCGTTGGTGCGGGGGCCGGAGAGACCCAGTACTTC

size: -
J: TRBJ2-7
length: 15
V: TRBV6-5
D: TRBD2
CDR3: CASRTSGIKWHEQYF
DNA: TGTGCCAGCAGAACTAGCGGGATAAAATGGCACGAGCAGTACTTC

size: -
J: TRBJ2-1
length: 15
V: TRBV7-2
D: TRBD1
CDR3: CASSLVGTGEHEQFF
DNA: TGTGCCAGCAGCTTAGTGGGGACAGGGGAACATGAGCAGTTCTTC

size: -
J: TRBJ1-5
length: 14
V: TRBV30
D: TRBD1
CDR3: CAWSLGRGSQPQHF
DNA: TGTGCCTGGAGTTTGGGCAGGGGGAGTCAGCCCCAGCATTTT

size: -
J: TRBJ2-7
length: 16
V: TRBV29-1
D: TRBD1
CDR3: CSVVSMRGQGANEQYF
DNA: TGCAGCGTTGTCAGTATGAGGGGACAGGGGGCGAACGAGCAGTACTTC

size: -
J: TRBJ2-7
length: 15
V: TRBV6-1
D: TRBD2
CDR3: CASSEGAGGVYEQYF
DNA: TGTGCCAGCAGTGAAGGAGCGGGAGGGGTCTACGAGCAGTACTTC

size: few
J: TRBJ2-2
length: 13
V: TRBV7-9
D: TRBD1
CDR3: CASRDRGTGELFF
DNA: TGTGCCAGCCGGGACAGGGGCACCGGGGAGCTGTTTTTT

size: -
J: TRBJ1-1
length: 15
V: TRBV5-1
D: TRBD1
CDR3: CASRTGQGTNTEAFF
DNA: TGCGCCAGCAGGACGGGACAGGGAACGAACACTGAAGCTTTCTTT

size: once
J: TRBJ2-7
length: 16
V: TRBV7-6
D: TRBD2
CDR3: CASSPDVGGSPYEQYF
DNA: TGTGCCAGCAGCCCAGATGTAGGCGGGAGTCCCTACGAGCAGTACTTC

size: few
J: TRBJ2-2
length: 17
V: TRBV7-2
D: -
CDR3: CASSPRQGLASTGELFF
DNA: TGTGCCAGCAGCCCCCGCCAGGGACTGGCTAGCACCGGGGAGCTGTTTTTT

size: -
J: TRBJ1-2
length: 15
V: TRBV7-9
D: -
CDR3: CASSSRTGTHYGYTF
DNA: TGTGCCAGCAGCTCCCGGACTGGGACTCACTATGGCTACACCTTC

size: -
J: TRBJ2-3
length: 16
V: TRBV7-2
D: TRBD2
CDR3: CASSSTLAGATDTQYF
DNA: TGTGCCAGCAGCTCCACGCTAGCGGGAGCCACAGATACGCAGTATTTT

size: -
J: TRBJ1-5
length: 15
V: TRBV5-8
D: TRBD1
CDR3: CASSLETGGDQPQHF
DNA: TGTGCCAGCAGCTTGGAGACAGGGGGGGATCAGCCCCAGCATTTT

size: -
J: TRBJ1-3
length: 18
V: TRBV4-3
D: TRBD1
CDR3: CASSQYPGQGISGNTIYF
DNA: TGCGCCAGCAGCCAATACCCGGGACAGGGGATCTCTGGAAACACCATATATTTT

size: few
J: TRBJ1-2
length: 15
V: TRBV11-2
D: -
CDR3: CASSSLGRGRISYTF
DNA: TGTGCCAGCAGCTCCCTCGGGAGGGGGAGAATAAGCTACACCTTC

size: once
J: TRBJ1-2
length: 12
V: TRBV3-1/TRBV3-2
D: -
CDR3: CASSHLEEVYTF
DNA: TGTGCCAGCAGCCATCTGGAGGAAGTCTACACCTTC

size: -
J: TRBJ2-5
length: 15
V: TRBV5-6
D: TRBD2
CDR3: CASSPGTSGWKTQYF
DNA: TGTGCCAGCAGCCCCGGGACTAGCGGCTGGAAGACCCAGTACTTC

size: few
J: TRBJ1-1
length: 16
V: TRBV18
D: TRBD1
CDR3: CASSPRGQGVNTEAFF
DNA: TGTGCCAGCTCACCACGGGGGCAGGGGGTGAACACTGAAGCTTTCTTT

size: -
J: TRBJ1-6
length: 14
V: TRBV9
D: -
CDR3: CASRPSGNNSPLHF
DNA: TGTGCCAGCAGGCCCTCGGGAAATAATTCACCCCTCCACTTT

size: once
J: TRBJ2-1
length: 13
V: TRBV20-1
D: TRBD2
CDR3: CSASGERENEQFF
DNA: TGCAGTGCTAGTGGGGAGCGGGAGAATGAGCAGTTCTTC

size: -
J: TRBJ2-2
length: 15
V: TRBV3-1/TRBV3-2
D: TRBD2
CDR3: CASSPGPSGVGELFF
DNA: TGTGCCAGCAGCCCAGGCCCTAGCGGGGTCGGGGAGCTGTTTTTT

size: -
J: TRBJ1-4
length: 14
V: TRBV5-1
D: TRBD1
CDR3: CASSPTGRGLGLFF
DNA: TGCGCCAGCAGCCCCACCGGCAGGGGGCTTGGACTGTTTTTT

size: -
J: TRBJ1-5
length: 13
V: TRBV30
D: -
CDR3: CAWRDSSHQPQHF
DNA: TGTGCCTGGAGGGACAGCTCGCATCAGCCCCAGCATTTT

size: -
J: TRBJ1-1
length: 13
V: TRBV6-5
D: -
CDR3: CASRRELNTEAFF
DNA: TGTGCCAGCAGACGGGAATTGAACACTGAAGCTTTCTTT

size: once
J: TRBJ2-2
length: 15
V: TRBV5-4
D: -
CDR3: CASSLRGVNTGELFF
DNA: TGTGCCAGCAGCCTCCGGGGTGTGAACACCGGGGAGCTGTTTTTT

size: -
J: TRBJ1-2
length: 13
V: TRBV3-1/TRBV3-2
D: TRBD1
CDR3: CASSTGTGLRYTF
DNA: TGTGCCAGCAGTACCGGGACAGGGCTTCGCTACACCTTC

size: -
J: TRBJ2-1
length: 12
V: TRBV29-1
D: -
CDR3: CSVETGQGEQFF
DNA: TGCAGCGTTGAAACAGGGCAGGGTGAGCAGTTCTTC

size: -
J: TRBJ2-3
length: 14
V: TRBV5-4
D: TRBD1
CDR3: CASSQGQGTDTQYF
DNA: TGTGCCAGCAGCCAGGGACAGGGAACAGATACGCAGTATTTT

size: -
J: TRBJ1-2
length: 11
V: TRBV7-9
D: -
CDR3: CASSLQAGYTF
DNA: TGTGCCAGCAGCTTACAGGCGGGCTACACCTTC

size: -
J: TRBJ1-2
length: 12
V: TRBV24-1
D: -
CDR3: CAIAGPNYGYTF
DNA: TGTGCCATCGCGGGCCCTAACTATGGCTACACCTTC

size: -
J: TRBJ2-7
length: 15
V: TRBV28
D: TRBD1
CDR3: CASSFRDRGGHEQYF
DNA: TGTGCCAGCAGTTTCCGGGACAGGGGGGGTCACGAGCAGTACTTC

size: -
J: TRBJ1-2
length: 14
V: TRBV3-1/TRBV3-2
D: -
CDR3: CASSPDRLYYGYTF
DNA: TGTGCCAGCAGCCCTGACAGACTCTACTATGGCTACACCTTC

size: -
J: TRBJ2-7
length: 15
V: TRBV11-2
D: -
CDR3: CASSFLFGSSYEQYF
DNA: TGTGCCAGCAGCTTCCTCTTTGGGAGCTCCTACGAGCAGTACTTC

size: -
J: TRBJ2-5
length: 13
V: TRBV29-1
D: -
CDR3: CTAVSAGKETQYF
DNA: TGCACCGCGGTGAGCGCGGGGAAAGAGACCCAGTACTTC

size: -
J: TRBJ2-3
length: 15
V: TRBV4-1
D: TRBD1
CDR3: CASSQPGQGTDTQYF
DNA: TGCGCCAGCAGCCAGCCGGGACAGGGGACAGATACGCAGTATTTT

size: -
J: TRBJ2-2
length: 15
V: TRBV11-3
D: TRBD1
CDR3: CASSAGGGYTGELFF
DNA: TGTGCCAGCAGCGCAGGGGGCGGATACACCGGGGAGCTGTTTTTT

size: -
J: TRBJ2-5
length: 11
V: TRBV18
D: -
CDR3: CASSPQETQYF
DNA: TGTGCCAGCTCTCCGCAAGAGACCCAGTACTTC

size: once
J: TRBJ2-1
length: 16
V: TRBV9
D: -
CDR3: CASSGLGPPSYNEQFF
DNA: TGTGCCAGCAGCGGGTTGGGGCCTCCCTCCTACAATGAGCAGTTCTTC

size: -
J: TRBJ1-1
length: 14
V: TRBV15
D: TRBD1
CDR3: CATSRNRGDTEAFF
DNA: TGTGCCACCAGCAGAAACAGGGGGGACACTGAAGCTTTCTTT

size: -
J: TRBJ2-5
length: 13
V: TRBV9
D: TRBD1
CDR3: CASSFGTEETQYF
DNA: TGTGCCAGCAGCTTTGGGACAGAAGAGACCCAGTACTTC

size: -
J: TRBJ1-6
length: 15
V: TRBV19
D: -
CDR3: CASSISQGKGSPLHF
DNA: TGTGCCAGTAGTATCTCTCAGGGAAAGGGTTCACCCCTCCACTTT

size: -
J: TRBJ2-1
length: 16
V: TRBV18
D: TRBD2
CDR3: CASSPERGGVYNEQFF
DNA: TGTGCCAGCTCACCGGAACGCGGGGGGGTCTACAATGAGCAGTTCTTC

size: few
J: TRBJ1-5
length: 13
V: TRBV6-5
D: -
CDR3: CATLHRVGQPQHF
DNA: TGTGCCACTCTCCACAGGGTTGGGCAGCCCCAGCATTTT

size: -
J: TRBJ2-3
length: 15
V: TRBV7-2
D: TRBD2
CDR3: CASSLDSGGGDTQYF
DNA: TGTGCCAGCAGCTTAGACAGCGGGGGAGGAGATACGCAGTATTTT

size: -
J: TRBJ2-7
length: 11
V: TRBV11-2
D: -
CDR3: CASSQNYEQYF
DNA: TGTGCCAGCAGCCAGAACTACGAGCAGTACTTC

size: -
J: TRBJ2-7
length: 13
V: TRBV21-1
D: -
CDR3: CASDRSSSYEQYF
DNA: TGTGCCAGCGACAGGTCCAGCTCCTACGAGCAGTACTTC

size: -
J: TRBJ2-3
length: 16
V: TRBV4-1
D: -
CDR3: CASSRFPSTSTDTQYF
DNA: TGCGCCAGCAGCCGATTTCCCTCAACTAGCACAGATACGCAGTATTTT

size: -
J: TRBJ1-2
length: 15
V: TRBV5-5
D: -
CDR3: CASSLGHQKNYGYTF
DNA: TGTGCCAGCAGCTTGGGCCATCAGAAGAATTATGGCTACACCTTC

size: -
J: TRBJ2-1
length: 18
V: TRBV10-3
D: TRBD2
CDR3: CAIVGLAVLDGAYNEQFF
DNA: TGTGCCATCGTCGGTCTAGCGGTCCTTGATGGGGCCTACAATGAGCAGTTCTTC

size: -
J: TRBJ1-3
length: 14
V: TRBV10-2
D: -
CDR3: CASSAVALGNTIYF
DNA: TGCGCCAGCAGTGCGGTAGCTTTAGGAAACACCATATATTTT

size: -
J: TRBJ2-2
length: 17
V: TRBV9
D: -
CDR3: CASSVPKEGPNTGELFF
DNA: TGTGCCAGCAGCGTACCCAAGGAGGGGCCGAACACCGGGGAGCTGTTTTTT